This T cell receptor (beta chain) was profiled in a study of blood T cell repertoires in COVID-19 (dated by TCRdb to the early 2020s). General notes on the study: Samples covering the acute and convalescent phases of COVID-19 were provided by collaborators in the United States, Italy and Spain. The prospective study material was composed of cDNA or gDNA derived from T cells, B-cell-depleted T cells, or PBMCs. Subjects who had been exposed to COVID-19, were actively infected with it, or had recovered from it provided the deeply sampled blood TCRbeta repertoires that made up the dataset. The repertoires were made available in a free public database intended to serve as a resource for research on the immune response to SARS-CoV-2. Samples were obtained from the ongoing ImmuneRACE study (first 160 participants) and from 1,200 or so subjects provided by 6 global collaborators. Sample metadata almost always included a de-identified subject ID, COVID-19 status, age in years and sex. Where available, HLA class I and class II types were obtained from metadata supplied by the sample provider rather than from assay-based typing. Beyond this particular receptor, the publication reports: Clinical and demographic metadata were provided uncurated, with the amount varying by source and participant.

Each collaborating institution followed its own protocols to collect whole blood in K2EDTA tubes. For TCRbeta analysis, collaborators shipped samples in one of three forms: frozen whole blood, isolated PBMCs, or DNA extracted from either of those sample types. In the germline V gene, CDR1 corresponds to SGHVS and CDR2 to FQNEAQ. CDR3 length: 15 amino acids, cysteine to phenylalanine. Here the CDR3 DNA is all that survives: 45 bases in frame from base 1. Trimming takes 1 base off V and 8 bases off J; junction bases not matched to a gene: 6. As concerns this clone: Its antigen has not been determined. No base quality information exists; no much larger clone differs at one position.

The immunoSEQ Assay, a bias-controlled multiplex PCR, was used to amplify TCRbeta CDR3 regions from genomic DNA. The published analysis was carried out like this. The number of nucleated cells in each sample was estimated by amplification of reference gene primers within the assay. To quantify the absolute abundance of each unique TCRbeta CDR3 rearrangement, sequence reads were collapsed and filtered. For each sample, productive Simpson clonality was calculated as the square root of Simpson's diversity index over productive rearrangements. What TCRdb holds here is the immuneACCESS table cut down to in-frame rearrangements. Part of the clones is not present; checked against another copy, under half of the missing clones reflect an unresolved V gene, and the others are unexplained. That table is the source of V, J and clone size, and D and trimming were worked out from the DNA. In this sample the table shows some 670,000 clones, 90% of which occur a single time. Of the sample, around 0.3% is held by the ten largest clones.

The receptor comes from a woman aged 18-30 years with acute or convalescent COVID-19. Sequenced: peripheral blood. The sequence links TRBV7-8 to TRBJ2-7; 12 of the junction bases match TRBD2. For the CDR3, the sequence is CASSLGLAGGVQQYF. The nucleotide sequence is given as TGTGCCAGCAGCTTAGGGCTAGCGGGGGGGGTCCAGCAGTACTTC.